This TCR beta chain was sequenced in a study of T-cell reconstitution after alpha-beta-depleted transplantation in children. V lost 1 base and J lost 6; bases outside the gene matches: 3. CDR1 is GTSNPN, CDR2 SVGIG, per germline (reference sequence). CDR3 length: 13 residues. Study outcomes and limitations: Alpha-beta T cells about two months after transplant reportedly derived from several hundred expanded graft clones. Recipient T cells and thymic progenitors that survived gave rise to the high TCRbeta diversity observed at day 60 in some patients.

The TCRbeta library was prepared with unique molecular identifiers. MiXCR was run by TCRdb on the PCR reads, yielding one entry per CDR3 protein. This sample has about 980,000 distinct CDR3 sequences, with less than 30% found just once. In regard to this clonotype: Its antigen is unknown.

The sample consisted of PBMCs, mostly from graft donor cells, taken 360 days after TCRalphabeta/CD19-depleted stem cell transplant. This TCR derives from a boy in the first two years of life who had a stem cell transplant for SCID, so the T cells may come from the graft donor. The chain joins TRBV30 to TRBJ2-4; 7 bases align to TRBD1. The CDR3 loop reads CAWSEGAGNIQYF. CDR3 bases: TGTGCCTGGAGTGAGGGGGCAGGAAACATTCAGTACTTC.